Listed below are T cell receptor beta chains from one sample, sequenced in a study of OX40 agonist ivuxolimab in advanced cancers. Profiling relied on immunoSEQ multiplex PCR, and the TCRdb table lists in-frame clones only, not all of them. The profile shows roughly 87,000 clones, roughly 93% of them singletons. This specimen consisted of CD4+ or CD8+ T cells sorted from blood, obtained in a trial of the OX40 agonist ivuxolimab. Receptors were obtained from an adult with an advanced solid tumor such as melanoma, head and neck, liver or kidney cancer. CDR3s include the opening cysteine and the closing phenylalanine or tryptophan. D genes are given only for firm matches. The size field is filled for only some rows; it gives once, few, many or a size class.

d_call j_call clone_size v_call cdr3_nt cdr3_aa
TRBD1 TRBJ1-5 . TRBV6-5 TGTGCCAGCAGCCGACAGGGGGACCGCAATCAGCCCCAGCATTTT CASSRQGDRNQPQHF
. TRBJ1-6 few TRBV7-9 TGTGCCAGCAGCAACGGACCTATTAATTCACCCCTCCACTTT CASSNGPINSPLHF
. TRBJ2-3 . TRBV16 TGTGCCAGCAGCGCTAATCAGTGGATAGATACGCAGTATTTT CASSANQWIDTQYF
. TRBJ2-5 . TRBV30 TGTGCCTGGGACCGTGGCTCTGGGACCCAGTACTTC CAWDRGSGTQYF
. TRBJ1-4 . TRBV5-1 TGCGCCAGCAGCCAGGGTTCGGGGGAAAAACTGTTTTTT CASSQGSGEKLFF
. TRBJ1-2 . TRBV20-1 TGCAGTGCTGGGTGGGCGGAAGGCTACACCTTC CSAGWAEGYTF
. TRBJ2-1 . TRBV5-1 TGCGCCAGCAGCTTGGCAATGGGACCTGAGCAGTTCTTC CASSLAMGPEQFF
. TRBJ2-5 once TRBV5-1 TGCGCCAGCAGCGATCCCCGTGGGGGAGAGACCCAGTACTTC CASSDPRGGETQYF
. TRBJ1-5 . TRBV7-9 TGTGCCAGCAGCTCCGGGGCCAGCCAGGGCAATCAGCCCCAGCATTTT CASSSGASQGNQPQHF
. TRBJ1-1 . TRBV6-5 TGTGCCAGCAGTTACTCGTCAGGGACCGCTAACACTGAAGCTTTCTTT CASSYSSGTANTEAFF
. TRBJ1-5 . TRBV28 TGTGCCAGCAGTTTAGGGGGGTTTAATCAGCCCCAGCATTTT CASSLGGFNQPQHF
. TRBJ1-2 . TRBV11-1 TGTGCCAGCAGGCCACCATCGTCATATCAGGGGCCGAACTATGGCTACACCTTC CASRPPSSYQGPNYGYTF
. TRBJ1-6 . TRBV5-6 TGTGCCAGCAGCTATGGACAGTTGCGGTATAATTCACCCCTCCACTTT CASSYGQLRYNSPLHF